Listed below are T cell receptor beta chains from one sample, sequenced in a study of regulatory T cells in long-lasting Graves disease. One entry per CDR3 protein results from TCRdb running MiXCR on the multiplex PCR reads. The table has around 500,000 distinct CDR3 sequences, roughly 16% seen once; the top ten hold 25%. A further study also used this sample, focusing on T cells in Graves' hyperthyroidism and ophthalmopathy.

The sequenced sample was peripheral blood mononuclear cells (PBMCs), obtained at new diagnosis, from a patient treated with antithyroid drugs. All receptors come from a woman in her forties or fifties with Graves disease. The CDR3 runs from the conserved cysteine through the conserved F or W. The D gene is left open where the match is weak. Expanded clones get a size class; other rows say once, few or many, or leave the size out.

j_call	v_call	d_call	clone_size	cdr3_aa	cdr3_nt
TRBJ2-2	TRBV10-3	-	many	CAINGYTGELFF	TGTGCCATCAACGGCTACACCGGGGAGCTGTTTTTT
TRBJ2-7	TRBV6-1	-	many	CASSEYLQAVTYEQYF	TGTGCCAGCAGTGAATATCTACAGGCCGTAACCTACGAGCAGTACTTC
TRBJ1-1	TRBV28	-	many	CATRMGTTNTEAFF	TGTGCCACCAGAATGGGGACTACGAACACTGAAGCTTTCTTT
TRBJ1-5	TRBV28	-	many	CASSSHGEGNQPQHF	TGTGCCAGCAGTTCCCACGGGGAGGGAAATCAGCCCCAGCATTTT
TRBJ2-7	TRBV12-3/TRBV12-4	TRBD2	many	CASSLGGLAGGEQYF	TGTGCCAGCAGTTTAGGGGGACTAGCGGGAGGCGAGCAGTACTTC
TRBJ2-7	TRBV2	TRBD2	-	CASSETSGAYEQYF	TGTGCCAGCAGTGAGACTAGCGGGGCCTACGAGCAGTACTTC
TRBJ2-3	TRBV9	TRBD2	-	CASSVSGGKSTDTQYF	TGTGCCAGCAGCGTTAGCGGGGGGAAGAGCACAGATACGCAGTATTTT
TRBJ1-1	TRBV29-1	-	few	CSVSGGHTEAFF	TGCAGCGTGTCCGGGGGCCACACTGAAGCTTTCTTT
TRBJ1-4	TRBV5-1	-	many	CASSLLRGEKLFF	TGCGCCAGCAGCTTGCTGAGGGGCGAAAAACTGTTTTTT
TRBJ1-3	TRBV5-1	-	many	CASSFGDRNTIYF	TGCGCCAGCAGCTTTGGGGACCGAAACACCATATATTTT
TRBJ2-4	TRBV11-2	TRBD1	many	CASSPDRGKAKNIQYF	TGTGCCAGCAGCCCCGACAGGGGGAAGGCCAAAAACATTCAGTACTTC
TRBJ1-1	TRBV2	-	many	CASSEDLRIGAFF	TGTGCCAGCAGTGAGGATCTACGGATTGGAGCTTTCTTT
TRBJ1-1	TRBV29-1	-	-	CSERQGGLNTEAFF	TGCAGCGAGCGGCAGGGTGGTCTGAACACTGAAGCTTTCTTT
TRBJ1-5	TRBV2	-	many	CASSARRDGNQPQHF	TGTGCCAGCAGCGCAAGAAGGGACGGAAATCAGCCCCAGCATTTT
TRBJ1-4	TRBV12-3/TRBV12-4	-	few	CASSPGTSATNEKLFF	TGTGCCAGCAGTCCCGGGACGTCAGCAACTAATGAAAAACTGTTTTTT
TRBJ1-2	TRBV20-1	TRBD1	few	CSAIRGDDYGYTF	TGCAGTGCCATCAGGGGGGACGACTATGGCTACACCTTC
TRBJ1-2	TRBV28	TRBD1	once	CASSLYKQGAGYGYTF	TGTGCCAGCAGTTTATACAAACAGGGGGCTGGCTATGGCTACACCTTC
TRBJ1-1	TRBV5-1	TRBD1	few	CASGTAYNTEAFF	TGCGCCAGCGGGACAGCATACAACACTGAAGCTTTCTTT
TRBJ2-7	TRBV12-3/TRBV12-4	-	many	CASSLGMRGAGYEQYF	TGTGCCAGCAGTTTGGGAATGAGAGGGGCGGGTTACGAGCAGTACTTC
TRBJ2-1	TRBV20-1	TRBD2	-	CSALLPGTSSEQFF	TGCAGTGCGCTACTCCCGGGGACTAGCAGTGAGCAGTTCTTC
TRBJ2-6	TRBV12-3/TRBV12-4	-	many	CASTSAGGAYNWANVLTF	TGTGCCAGCACCTCAGCGGGTGGAGCCTATAACTGGGCCAACGTCCTGACTTTC
TRBJ2-7	TRBV2	TRBD1	many	CASTGWDRSYEQYF	TGTGCCAGCACGGGGTGGGACAGGAGCTACGAGCAGTACTTC
TRBJ2-7	TRBV28	TRBD2	-	CASILAGGYEQYF	TGTGCCAGCATTCTAGCGGGAGGCTACGAGCAGTACTTC
TRBJ1-1	TRBV5-1	-	-	CASSLEGIRSEAFF	TGCGCCAGCAGCTTGGAGGGTATCAGGTCTGAAGCTTTCTTT
TRBJ1-2	TRBV27	-	many	CASSPGMTYGYTF	TGTGCCAGCAGTCCCGGGATGACCTATGGCTACACCTTC
TRBJ1-1	TRBV28	-	many	CASSQGWAEAFF	TGTGCCAGCAGCCAAGGGTGGGCTGAAGCTTTCTTT
TRBJ2-1	TRBV9	-	-	CASSEEGWGEEQFF	TGTGCCAGCAGCGAGGAGGGATGGGGTGAAGAGCAGTTCTTC
TRBJ2-3	TRBV29-1	TRBD1	-	CSVETGAGTQYF	TGCAGCGTTGAGACAGGGGCGGGTACGCAGTATTTT
TRBJ1-2	TRBV4-1	-	-	CASSHPAQGSYGYTF	TGCGCCAGCAGCCACCCTGCACAGGGTTCGTACGGCTACACCTTC
TRBJ2-6	TRBV2	-	many	CASTPGSAGANVLTF	TGTGCCAGCACCCCAGGGAGTGCTGGGGCCAACGTCCTGACTTTC
TRBJ2-1	TRBV4-1	TRBD1	few	CASSRGGTGNNEQFF	TGCGCCAGCAGCAGAGGGGGGACAGGAAACAATGAGCAGTTCTTC
TRBJ1-5	TRBV19	-	few	CASRYSSNQPQHF	TGTGCCAGTAGGTATTCTAGCAATCAGCCCCAGCATTTT
TRBJ1-2	TRBV2	-	few	CASRQTSFNYGYTF	TGTGCCAGCAGACAAACTAGTTTTAACTATGGCTACACCTTC
TRBJ1-1	TRBV6-2/TRBV6-3	-	-	CASSYSRPIIILNTEAFF	TGTGCCAGCAGTTACTCGAGGCCGATTATCATCTTGAACACTGAAGCTTTCTTT
TRBJ1-4	TRBV10-3	-	few	CAISERGGEKLFF	TGTGCCATCAGTGAAAGGGGTGGCGAAAAACTGTTTTTT
TRBJ2-1	TRBV3-1	TRBD1	many	CASSQGQGLRNEQFF	TGTGCCAGCAGCCAAGGACAGGGGTTGAGAAATGAGCAGTTCTTC
TRBJ2-1	TRBV5-1	-	few	CASSVQGSSSYNEQFF	TGCGCCAGCAGCGTACAGGGCTCCAGCTCCTACAATGAGCAGTTCTTC
TRBJ2-3	TRBV20-1	TRBD1	many	CSASRDRGQDTQYF	TGCAGTGCTAGTCGGGACAGGGGACAGGATACGCAGTATTTT
TRBJ2-4	TRBV4-1	TRBD2	-	CATRGGADKNIQYF	TGCGCCACCCGGGGGGGGGCGGACAAAAACATTCAGTACTTC
TRBJ2-5	TRBV7-8	-	-	CASSLEPQETQYF	TGTGCCAGCAGCTTAGAACCCCAAGAGACCCAGTACTTC
TRBJ2-7	TRBV5-1	TRBD1	many	CASRFQGADYEQYF	TGCGCCAGCAGATTTCAGGGGGCGGACTACGAGCAGTACTTC
TRBJ1-1	TRBV20-1	-	few	CSARDVEGYVTEAFF	TGCAGTGCTAGAGATGTGGAGGGATATGTCACTGAAGCTTTCTTT
TRBJ1-4	TRBV5-1	TRBD1	-	CASSQMTGTNEKLFF	TGCGCCAGCAGCCAAATGACAGGGACTAATGAAAAACTGTTTTTT
TRBJ2-7	TRBV10-2	TRBD1	many	CASSASGQGAYEQYF	TGCGCCAGCAGTGCATCCGGACAGGGGGCCTACGAGCAGTACTTC
TRBJ1-2	TRBV6-1	TRBD1	many	CASSEQDRAFYGYTF	TGTGCCAGCAGTGAACAGGACAGGGCGTTCTATGGCTACACCTTC
TRBJ2-1	TRBV11-2	TRBD2	many	CASSSWGLAGVRGSYNEQFF	TGTGCCAGCAGCTCGTGGGGACTAGCGGGGGTAAGGGGGTCCTACAATGAGCAGTTCTTC
TRBJ2-1	TRBV19	-	-	CASSKGGSFIDEQFF	TGTGCCAGTAGTAAGGGAGGTTCTTTTATCGATGAGCAGTTCTTC
TRBJ2-1	TRBV24-1	-	many	CATSDYLGSSYNEQFF	TGTGCCACCAGTGATTATCTGGGGTCCTCCTACAATGAGCAGTTCTTC